This T cell receptor beta chain was retrieved from a study of CD8 T cells in Susac syndrome. An input of roughly 0.5 to 1 ug of RNA was subjected to reverse transcription using random hexamers. TCRdb ran MiXCR on the immunoSEQ multiplex PCR reads and lists one entry per CDR3 protein. The data hold roughly 200,000 distinct CDR3 sequences, with 85% to 95% observed a single time. V gave up 3 bases and J gave up 0 bases; unmatched junction bases: 5. Germline V gives CDR1 SGDLS, CDR2 YYNGEE. CDR3 length equals 16 residues. Sequencing was carried out using CD4+ T cells from PBMCs. The TCR originated in a human donor in good health. The gene calls are TRBV9 and TRBJ2-2; 7 positions match TRBD2. This CDR3 is CASSARDYPNTGELFF. In DNA, the CDR3 is TGTGCCAGCAGCGCCCGGGACTACCCGAACACCGGGGAGCTGTTTTTT.